The 6 T cell receptor beta chains given below trace back to one sample, sequenced in a study of vaccination effects on CD4 cells after COVID-19. Their specific antigens are unknown. Sequencing in the ViraFEST assay came after antigen-specific CD4+ T cells had been expanded with viral peptide pools, which were used to stimulate PBMC. Culture proceeded for more than nine days, and CD4+ T cells were then isolated. The method was immunoSEQ multiplex PCR; TCRdb's version includes in-frame clones alone and lacks a portion of them. The table records 50,000 to 65,000 clones, around 86% of them present only once. This material consisted of CD4+ T cells from PBMCs cultured with HCoV-229E spike peptides, taken before COVID-19 vaccination. Receptor source: a human donor who received a COVID-19 vaccine.

The chain uses TRBV11-2 and TRBJ2-1; D is undetermined. With 1 base removed from V and 6 bases from J, the gap between germline ends came to 16 bases. This CDR3 has 16 amino acids. CDR1 SGHAT and CDR2 FQNNGV come from the germline V gene. CDR3 region: CASSLVALWVSNEQFF. In nucleotides, the CDR3 is TGTGCCAGCAGCTTAGTTGCCTTATGGGTTTCCAATGAGCAGTTCTTC.

The chain recombines TRBV9 with TRBJ1-3, with no clear D. This CDR3 has 13 amino acids. V gave up 0 bases and J gave up 4 bases, with 5 bases separating them. The germline gives CDR1 SGDLS, CDR2 YYNGEE. The CDR3 is CASSVAPGNTIYF. CDR3 in DNA: TGTGCCAGCAGCGTAGCGCCCGGAAACACCATATATTTT.

This chain joins TRBV5-5 and TRBJ2-7; D is unresolved. This CDR3 spans 15 amino acids. Trimming pared 0 bases from V and 3 bases from J, leaving 13 bases between. Germline V CDR1 and CDR2: SGHKS, YYEKEE (reference sequence). CDR3 residues: CASSLGVSPNYEQYV. The CDR3 nucleotides read TGTGCCAGCAGCTTGGGGGTTTCCCCCAACTACGAGCAGTACGTC.

V and J are TRBV24-1 and TRBJ2-5; 9 nucleotides align to TRBD2. CDR1 KGHDR and CDR2 SFDVKD come from the germline V gene. V shed 5 bases and J 5 bases; nucleotides not matched to a gene: 8. This CDR3 has 15 residues. DNA for the CDR3: TGTGCCACCAGTGTTTCTAGCGGGGCGGGGGAGACCCAGTACTTC. It is translated as CATSVSSGAGETQYF.

The chain couples TRBV28 to TRBJ2-5; no definite D call. Germline CDR1 and CDR2: MDHEN and SYDVKM. The CDR3 has 16 amino acids. Trimming stripped 5 bases from V and 2 bases from J, with 18 bases between. CDR3 coding DNA: TGTGCCAGCAGTCCCCGCCTTCTCGTGGGGCAAGAGACCCAGTACTTC. Its translation is CASSPRLLVGQETQYF. Supplemented by reference TRBV28 and TRBJ2-5, the full variable domain reads DVKVTQSSRYLVKRTGEKVFLECVQDMDHENMFWYRQDPGLGLRLIYFSYDVKMKEKGDIPEGYSVSREKKERFSLILESASTNQTSMYLCASSPRLLVGQETQYFGPGTRLLVL.

This CDR3 reads CASSLTGGKEKLFF. The CDR3 coding sequence is TGTGCCAGCAGCTTGACAGGGGGCAAAGAAAAACTGTTTTTT. The J gene is TRBJ1-4, the V gene TRBV6-5; 10 nucleotides agree with TRBD1. The CDR3 totals 14 residues. The V gene end was trimmed by 6 bases and the J gene end by 8 bases; junction bases not matched to a gene: 6. Germline assignment: CDR1 MNHEY and CDR2 SVGAGI.